One and the same sample provided the 7 T cell receptor beta chains below, sequenced in a study of STAT3 mutations in large granular lymphocyte leukemia. Study outcomes and limitations: At least one immunodominant TCR beta clonotype appeared in every T-cell large granular lymphocyte leukemia patient.

For these receptors, no antigen is known. Clones were sequenced by immunoSEQ multiplex PCR, and TCRdb holds only the in-frame ones, with some missing. The sample holds about 6,000 clones, roughly 36% seen once. Sequenced material: peripheral blood mononuclear cells. All receptors come from a middle-aged woman with T-cell large granular lymphocyte leukemia. Some clones in this sample may be carry-over from other donors' samples.

The chain uses TRBV10-3 and TRBJ2-5; 7 bases line up with TRBD2. This CDR3 contains 14 residues. From germline, CDR1 is ENHRY and CDR2 SYGVKD. V shed 2 bases and J 5 bases; nucleotides not matched to a gene: 5. The CDR3 bases are TGTGCCATCAGTGAGGGGGCGGGGGTCGAGACCCAGTACTTC. Translated: CAISEGAGVETQYF.

The J gene is TRBJ1-2, the V gene TRBV18; 7 bases fit TRBD1. J gave up 7 bases and V 2 bases, and 13 bases lay outside the gene matches. Germline V gene data show CDR1 as KGHSH and CDR2 as LQKENI. This CDR3 has 16 amino acids. The CDR3 region is CASSPGGTEGFLGYTF. For the CDR3, the DNA is TGTGCCAGCTCACCAGGCGGGACAGAAGGGTTCCTTGGCTACACCTTC.

The rearrangement joins TRBV7-9 to TRBJ2-3, with unresolved D. V lost 5 bases and J lost 0, with 12 bases in between. CDR1 is SEHNR, CDR2 FQNEAQ, per germline (reference sequence). The CDR3 sequence is 15 residues long. The CDR3 protein is CASSPQLTSTDTQYF. For the CDR3, the DNA is TGTGCCAGCAGCCCACAACTAACAAGCACAGATACGCAGTATTTT. Supplemented by reference TRBV7-9 and TRBJ2-3, the full variable domain reads DTGVSQNPRHKITKRGQNVTFRCDPISEHNRLYWYRQTLGQGPEFLTYFQNEAQLEKSRLLSDRFSAERPKGSFSTLEIQRTEQGDSAMYLCASSPQLTSTDTQYFGPGTRLTVL.

CDR3 sequence (DNA): TGTGCCAGCAGTTACCGGACAGGGGGCGGCGAGCAGTACTTC. Protein sequence: CASSYRTGGGEQYF. The genes are TRBV27 and TRBJ2-7; 11 nucleotides align to TRBD1. The V gene end was trimmed by 4 bases and the J gene end by 6 bases; junction bases not matched to a gene: 5. The CDR3 extends over 14 amino acids. CDR1 is MNHEY and CDR2 is SMNVEV in the germline V gene (reference sequence).

V gene TRBV2 combines with J gene TRBJ2-3; no definite D call. V was pared by 6 bases and J by 2 bases, with 9 bases between. CDR3 length equals 13 residues. Germline CDR1 and CDR2: SNHLY and FYNNEI. The CDR3 spells CASRLMPTDTQYF. For the CDR3, the DNA is TGTGCCAGCAGGCTAATGCCCACAGATACGCAGTATTTT.

J is TRBJ2-7 and V is TRBV5-8; 9 bases are a match to TRBD2. Germline V gives CDR1 SGHTS, CDR2 YDEGEE. This CDR3 region has 13 residues. The V and J ends lost 5 bases and 5 bases, in that order; junction bases with no gene match: 5. CDR3 loop: CASRRRGGDEQYF. The CDR3 coding sequence is TGTGCCAGCAGAAGGCGGGGGGGGGACGAGCAGTACTTC.

This clone was recorded a few times. The rearrangement links TRBV5-4 to TRBJ2-1, with D possibly being TRBD2 (5 bases). Per the germline V gene, CDR1 is SGHNT and CDR2 is YYREEE (reference sequence). Trimming took off 3 bases at V and 5 bases at J, with 9 bases between the two ends. This CDR3 is built from 13 residues. Here the CDR3 reads CASSSGLDNEQFF. The CDR3, as DNA: TGTGCCAGCAGCTCCGGACTCGACAATGAGCAGTTCTTC.